The 31 T cell receptor beta chains below come from one sample, sequenced in a study of T cell repertoires in cytomegalovirus infection. Their antigens are not known. TCRdb called the reads again in MiXCR, with one record for every CDR3 protein. Of over 40,000 distinct CDR3 sequences listed, nearly 20% are singletons. The sample in question was CD8+ T cells from cultured PBMCs, obtained from culture after CMV antigen stimulation. The source of these receptors is a human donor in good health (CMV status not recorded). Some clones in this sample may be carry-over from other donors' samples.

The chain employs TRBV4-1 and TRBJ2-1; 8 bases match TRBD2. This CDR3 contains 15 residues. CDR1 is MGHRA, CDR2 YSYEKL, per germline. V was clipped by 0 bases and J by 5 bases; unmatched bases: 3. The CDR3 nucleotides are TGCGCCAGCAGCCAAGACGGGGGGGATCACAATGAGCAGTTCTTC. Translation: CASSQDGGDHNEQFF.

The V gene is TRBV10-2, the J gene TRBJ1-1; unclear D gene. Germline V gene lookup returns CDR1 WSHSY and CDR2 SAAADI. Trimming shortened V by 2 bases and J by 1 base, and 5 bases separated the two germline ends. This CDR3 has 13 amino acids. The CDR3 DNA follows: TGCGCCAGCAGTGAGGGCGGGAACACTGAAGCTTTCTTT. Its translation is CASSEGGNTEAFF.

The chain carries TRBV14 and TRBJ2-1, with TRBD2 matching over 9 bases. This CDR3 region has 19 residues. Trimming at V came to 0 bases and at J to 6 bases, leaving 15 bases not matched to a gene. CDR1 and CDR2 (germline): SGHDN, FVKESK. The CDR3 spells CASSQDGTRAAGGRNEQFF. Here the CDR3 DNA reads TGTGCCAGCAGCCAAGACGGCACTAGAGCAGCGGGGGGACGCAATGAGCAGTTCTTC.

The V and J genes are TRBV12-3 or TRBV12-4 and TRBJ1-1, with D perhaps matching TRBD1 (6 bases). The CDR3 length is 16 residues. Trimming shortened V by 5 bases and J by 1 base, and 17 bases separated the two germline ends. The CDR3 DNA follows: TGTGCCAGCAGTGCAACCCTCAGGGGCGCGAACACTGAAGCTTTCTTT. Translated, it gives CASSATLRGANTEAFF.

Ten or more counts support this clonotype. V gene TRBV6-1 combines with J gene TRBJ2-1, with D unclear. Between the trimmed V and J ends, which lost 10 bases and 4 bases, there was a span of 11 bases. The CDR3 sequence is 12 residues long. Germline loops: CDR1 MNHNS, CDR2 SASEGT. In nucleotides, the CDR3 is TGTGCCATCCGTCCGGATTACAATGAGCAGTTCTTC. Translating gives CAIRPDYNEQFF.

This clonotype was counted ten times or more. The V call is TRBV7-6, the J call TRBJ2-1; a weak D match, TRBD2 (5 bases). The germline CDR1 and CDR2 sequences are SGHVS and FNYEAQ. V was shortened by 6 bases and J by 0 bases, with 15 bases between the two germline ends. CDR3 length: 16 amino acids. CDR3 nucleotide sequence: TGTGCCAGCAGTCCCGAGGCAACTAGCTCCTACAATGAGCAGTTCTTC. As protein: CASSPEATSSYNEQFF.

About this clonotype itself: One base away lies a much larger clone, so this may be a sequencing read error. The rearrangement joins TRBV19 to TRBJ1-6, with D perhaps TRBD1 (6 bases). V was trimmed by 7 bases and J by 0 bases, leaving 22 bases between them. Germline loops: CDR1 LNHDA, CDR2 SQIVND (reference sequence). The CDR3 runs 19 residues. The CDR3 loop is CASTRLRQDTSSYNSPLHF. The DNA for the CDR3 is TGTGCCAGTACCCGACTTAGACAGGACACGAGCTCCTATAATTCACCCCTCCACTTT.

This clonotype appeared a few times. The chain employs TRBV9 and TRBJ2-7; 10 bases fit TRBD2. Germline lookup yields CDR1 SGDLS and CDR2 YYNGEE. Trimming cost V 4 bases and J 3 bases; bases outside gene matches: 7. This CDR3 is built from 15 residues. CDR3 DNA sequence: TGTGCCAGCAGCTCCGGGACTAGCGTAGACTACGAGCAGTACTTC. Protein product: CASSSGTSVDYEQYF. Drawing the rest from reference TRBV9 and TRBJ2-7, the complete variable domain is DSGVTQTPKHLITATGQRVTLRCSPRSGDLSVYWYQQSLDQGLQFLIQYYNGEERAKGNILERFSAQQFPDLHSELNLSSLELGDSALYFCASSSGTSVDYEQYFGPGTRLTVT.

In this sample, this clonotype turned up many times. J is TRBJ1-5 and V is TRBV15, with TRBD1 identical over 9 bases. V dropped 1 base and J dropped 6; count of bases not matched to a gene: 7. The V gene's germline CDR1 is LNHNV and CDR2 YYDKDF (reference sequence). The CDR3 covers 16 residues. The CDR3 DNA sequence: TGTGCCACCAGCAGAGCTCGGACAGGGGTCGCTCAGCCCCAGCATTTT. Its translation is CATSRARTGVAQPQHF. Supplemented by reference TRBV15 and TRBJ1-5, the full variable domain reads DAMVIQNPRYQVTQFGKPVTLSCSQTLNHNVMYWYQQKSSQAPKLLFHYYDKDFNNEADTPDNFQSRRPNTSFCFLDIRSPGLGDTAMYLCATSRARTGVAQPQHFGDGTRLSIL.

This chain uses TRBV7-9 with TRBJ2-7; 7 bases fit TRBD1. CDR1 is SEHNR, CDR2 FQNEAQ, per germline (reference sequence). This CDR3 is built from 14 residues. J was trimmed by 2 bases and V by 5 bases; bases with no gene match: 6. Here the CDR3 DNA reads TGTGCCAGCAGCCTCCGGGACAGCCCCTACGAGCAGTACTTC. Its protein product is CASSLRDSPYEQYF.

The chain is built from TRBV5-4 and TRBJ2-1, with 16 positions matching TRBD2. This CDR3 has 16 residues. The germline V gene has CDR1 SGHNT and CDR2 YYREEE (reference sequence). J was trimmed by 8 bases and V by 4 bases; bases with no gene match: 6. In DNA, the CDR3 is TGTGCCAGCAGCGTAGGGACTAGCGGGGGGGCTTATGAGCAGTTCTTC. Amino acids: CASSVGTSGGAYEQFF.

The chain carries TRBV7-2 and TRBJ2-1, with unresolved D. V dropped 5 bases and J dropped 3 bases, with 14 bases sitting between them. This CDR3 comprises 15 residues. CDR1 is SGHTA and CDR2 is FQGNSA in the germline V gene. The CDR3 spells CASSPNRVNYNEQFF. CDR3 sequence (DNA): TGTGCCAGCAGCCCAAACAGAGTGAACTACAATGAGCAGTTCTTC.

The rearrangement links TRBV11-2 to TRBJ2-1; 10 positions match TRBD2. The V gene end was trimmed by 0 bases and the J gene end by 5 bases; junction bases not matched to a gene: 1. The CDR3 totals 15 residues. Germline V gives CDR1 SGHAT, CDR2 FQNNGV. The CDR3 DNA is TGTGCCAGCAGCTTAGAAACTAGCGGGAACAATGAGCAGTTCTTC. This gives the protein CASSLETSGNNEQFF.

The CDR3 protein is CASSPRTGTYEQYF. CDR3 bases: TGTGCCAGCAGTCCCCGGACAGGGACCTACGAGCAGTACTTC. The rearrangement joins TRBV27 to TRBJ2-7, with TRBD1 identical over 8 bases. V shed 5 bases and J 2 bases; nucleotides not matched to a gene: 5. The germline CDR1 and CDR2 sequences are MNHEY and SMNVEV (reference sequence). The CDR3 has 14 amino acids.

This clonotype came up many times. The J gene is TRBJ2-5, the V gene TRBV7-2; D is perhaps TRBD2 (5 bases). From germline, CDR1 is SGHTA and CDR2 FQGNSA. V was clipped by 1 base and J by 5 bases, with 8 bases between them. This CDR3 contains 13 residues. The CDR3 region is CASSLDGMETQYF. The DNA for the CDR3 is TGTGCCAGCAGCTTAGACGGGATGGAGACCCAGTACTTC.

This clonotype was detected ten times or more. This chain connects TRBV3-1 to TRBJ2-7, with D maybe TRBD1 (5 bases). The germline V gene has CDR1 LGHDT and CDR2 YNNKEL (reference sequence). V was clipped by 0 bases and J by 4 bases, with 10 bases between them. The CDR3 is 14 amino acids. The CDR3 spells CASSQDFQGYEQYF. CDR3 nucleotide sequence: TGTGCCAGCAGCCAAGATTTTCAGGGTTACGAGCAGTACTTC.

J is TRBJ2-3 and V is TRBV30; TRBD2 is a possible D gene (6 bases). This CDR3 has 20 amino acids. Between the trimmed V and J ends, which lost 3 bases and 2 bases, there was a span of 30 bases. The germline CDR1 and CDR2 sequences are GTSNPN and SVGIG (reference sequence). The CDR3 spells CAWRDRGGTGASAITDTQYF. The CDR3 region has the DNA TGTGCCTGGAGAGACCGGGGAGGAACGGGAGCTAGCGCTATCACAGATACGCAGTATTTT.

The chain recombines TRBV19 with TRBJ2-2; TRBD2 matches 8 bases. CDR1 LNHDA and CDR2 SQIVND come from the germline V gene (reference sequence). The CDR3 loop spans 19 amino acids. Losses at the gene ends were 0 bases for V and 2 bases for J; bases not matched to a gene: 11. CDR3: CASSIDRDSGDYNTGELFF. Here the CDR3 DNA reads TGTGCCAGTAGTATAGATCGGGATAGCGGGGATTATAACACCGGGGAGCTGTTTTTT. Using reference TRBV19 and TRBJ2-2 for the parts outside the CDR3, the full variable domain is DGGITQSPKYLFRKEGQNVTLSCEQNLNHDAMYWYRQDPGQGLRLIYYSQIVNDFQKGDIAEGYSVSREKKESFPLTVTSAQKNPTAFYLCASSIDRDSGDYNTGELFFGEGSRLTVL.

This clonotype was observed many times. This rearrangement joins TRBV20-1 to TRBJ2-5, with D possibly being TRBD2 (5 bases). The V and J ends lost 6 bases and 2 bases respectively, with 16 bases between them. The CDR3 runs to 14 residues. Germline V gene lookup returns CDR1 DFQATT and CDR2 SNEGSKA (reference sequence). CDR3: CSAEPGIRQETQYF. The CDR3 nucleotides are TGCAGTGCAGAACCGGGAATCCGACAAGAGACCCAGTACTTC.

This clonotype was counted a few times. V usage is TRBV7-3 and J usage is TRBJ2-3; D might be TRBD1 (6 bases). This CDR3 has 15 residues. V shed 2 bases and J shed 4 bases, with 13 bases lying between them. Germline V lookup: CDR1 SGHTA, CDR2 FQGTGA. Here the CDR3 reads CASSLGGGGADTQYF. In nucleotides, the CDR3 is TGTGCCAGCAGCTTAGGTGGGGGCGGCGCAGATACGCAGTATTTT.

This clonotype was recorded once. V and J are TRBV14 and TRBJ2-2; no reliable D call. Trimming stripped 0 bases from V and 1 base from J, with 9 bases between. The CDR3 contains 16 residues. Germline CDR1 reads SGHDN; CDR2 reads FVKESK. The CDR3 is CASSQEGGKNTGELFF. As DNA, the CDR3 is TGTGCCAGCAGCCAAGAGGGCGGTAAGAACACCGGGGAGCTGTTTTTT.

This clonotype was counted at least ten times. The V and J genes are TRBV20-1 and TRBJ1-2; a possible D gene is TRBD1 (6 bases). The CDR3 contains 14 residues. V lost 4 bases and J lost 1, with 13 bases in between. Germline CDR1 reads DFQATT; CDR2 reads SNEGSKA (reference sequence). CDR3 DNA sequence: TGCAGTGCTAATCACAGGGACAATAACTATGGCTACACCTTC. Protein sequence: CSANHRDNNYGYTF.

This clonotype appeared many times. The chain carries TRBV4-3 and TRBJ2-6; TRBD1 agrees at 7 bases. The V and J ends lost 0 bases and 0 bases, in that order; junction bases with no gene match: 17. The CDR3 consists of 22 residues. Germline V lookup: CDR1 LGHNA, CDR2 YSLEER. In nucleotides, the CDR3 is TGCGCCAGCAGCCAAGATCAAATGGACCGGGACAGCCTATTCTCTGGGGCCAACGTCCTGACTTTC. Protein sequence: CASSQDQMDRDSLFSGANVLTF.

The J gene is TRBJ2-7, the V gene TRBV7-2; TRBD2 matches 12 bases. The CDR3 spans 13 residues. CDR1 is SGHTA and CDR2 is FQGNSA in the germline V gene. J gave up 7 bases and V 6 bases, and 4 bases lay outside the gene matches. This chain's CDR3 is CASRTSGSGEQYF. The CDR3 nucleotides are TGTGCCAGCAGGACTAGCGGGAGCGGAGAGCAGTACTTC.

The chain links TRBV19 to TRBJ1-4; D gene ambiguous. The germline gives CDR1 LNHDA, CDR2 SQIVND (reference sequence). This CDR3 has 15 amino acids. V dropped 3 bases and J dropped 0 bases, with 8 bases sitting between them. This chain's CDR3 is CASSMWLATNEKLFF. CDR3 nucleotide sequence: TGTGCCAGTAGTATGTGGCTAGCAACTAATGAAAAACTGTTTTTT.

At least ten counts were recorded for this clonotype. V is TRBV28 and J is TRBJ2-6; unclear D gene. This CDR3 has 17 residues. V was cut by 5 bases and J by 7 bases, with 21 bases left in between. Looked up from germline, CDR1 is MDHEN and CDR2 is SYDVKM. The CDR3 loop reads CASSLIRASMGANVLTF. CDR3 sequence (DNA): TGTGCCAGCAGTCTCATCCGGGCCTCCATGGGTGCCAACGTCCTGACTTTC. The whole variable domain, filled in from reference TRBV28 and TRBJ2-6, reads DVKVTQSSRYLVKRTGEKVFLECVQDMDHENMFWYRQDPGLGLRLIYFSYDVKMKEKGDIPEGYSVSREKKERFSLILESASTNQTSMYLCASSLIRASMGANVLTFGAGSRLTVL.

This clonotype was counted many times. The CDR3 protein is CASSDRGNQPQHF. The CDR3 nucleotides are TGTGCCAGCAGTGACAGGGGCAATCAGCCCCAGCATTTT. The chain is built from TRBV28 and TRBJ1-5; 7 bases map to TRBD1. Trimming at V came to 5 bases and at J to 2 bases, leaving 0 bases not matched to a gene. This CDR3 comprises 13 residues. Germline CDR1 MDHEN, CDR2 SYDVKM. The full variable domain, rest sourced from reference TRBV28 and TRBJ1-5, is DVKVTQSSRYLVKRTGEKVFLECVQDMDHENMFWYRQDPGLGLRLIYFSYDVKMKEKGDIPEGYSVSREKKERFSLILESASTNQTSMYLCASSDRGNQPQHFGDGTRLSIL.

This clonotype was detected a few times. The gene calls are TRBV4-1 and TRBJ1-5, with D unresolved. The CDR3 loop spans 15 amino acids. V dropped 0 bases and J dropped 4 bases, with 10 bases sitting between them. CDR1 is MGHRA and CDR2 is YSYEKL in the germline V gene. The CDR3 DNA reads TGCGCCAGCAGCCAAGATAGCGTAGGGAATCAGCCCCAGCATTTT. As protein: CASSQDSVGNQPQHF.

The V call is TRBV30, the J call TRBJ2-3, with 15 bases lining up with TRBD2. V lost 4 bases, J lost 8 bases, and 13 bases stayed unmatched. Germline lookup yields CDR1 GTSNPN and CDR2 SVGIG (reference sequence). This CDR3 region has 17 residues. CDR3: CAWTGLAGGLGSFTQYF. The CDR3 coding sequence is TGTGCCTGGACCGGACTAGCGGGAGGGCTCGGGTCTTTTACGCAGTATTTT.

A remark on this clonotype: A clone one base away is much larger, so this may be a read error. The chain uses TRBV4-1 and TRBJ1-1; a weak D match, TRBD1 (6 bases). Per the germline V gene, CDR1 is MGHRA and CDR2 is YSYEKL. The V end lost 3 bases, the J end lost 6 bases, and 17 bases lay between the germline ends. The CDR3 is made up of 15 amino acids. This CDR3 is CASSHNRVGDSEAFF. The CDR3 coding sequence is TGCGCCAGCAGCCACAACAGGGTGGGGGACTCTGAAGCTTTCTTT.

This clonotype was detected ten times or more. This sequence joins TRBV7-6 and TRBJ2-5; D not certain. V was trimmed by 8 bases and J by 1 base, leaving 14 bases between them. This CDR3 contains 14 residues. Looked up from germline, CDR1 is SGHVS and CDR2 is FNYEAQ. CDR3 DNA: TGTGCCAGCGGCACGTACGACCCCCAAGAGACCCAGTACTTC. This gives the protein CASGTYDPQETQYF.